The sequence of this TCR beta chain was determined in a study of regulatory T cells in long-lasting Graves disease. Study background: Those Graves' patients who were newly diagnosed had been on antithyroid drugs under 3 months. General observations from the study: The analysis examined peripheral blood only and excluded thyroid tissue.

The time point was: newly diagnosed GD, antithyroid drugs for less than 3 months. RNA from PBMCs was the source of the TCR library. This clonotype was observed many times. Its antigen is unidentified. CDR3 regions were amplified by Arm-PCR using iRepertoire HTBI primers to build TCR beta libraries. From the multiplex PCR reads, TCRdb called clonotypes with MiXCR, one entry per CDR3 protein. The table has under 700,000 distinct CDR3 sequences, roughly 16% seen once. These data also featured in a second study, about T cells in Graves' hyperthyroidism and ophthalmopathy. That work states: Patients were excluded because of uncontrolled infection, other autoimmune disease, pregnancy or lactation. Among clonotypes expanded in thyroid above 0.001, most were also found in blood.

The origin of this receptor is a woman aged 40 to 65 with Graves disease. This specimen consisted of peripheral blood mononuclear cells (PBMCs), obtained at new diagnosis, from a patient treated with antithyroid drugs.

The CDR3 sequence: CASTVGSEAFF. In nucleotides, the CDR3 is TGTGCCAGCACGGTGGGCTCTGAAGCTTTCTTT. The chain combines TRBV2 with TRBJ1-1; D uncertain. Per germline, CDR1 SNHLY and CDR2 FYNNEI. The CDR3 runs 11 residues. The ends were cut back, 7 bases at V and 6 bases at J, with 9 bases in the middle.